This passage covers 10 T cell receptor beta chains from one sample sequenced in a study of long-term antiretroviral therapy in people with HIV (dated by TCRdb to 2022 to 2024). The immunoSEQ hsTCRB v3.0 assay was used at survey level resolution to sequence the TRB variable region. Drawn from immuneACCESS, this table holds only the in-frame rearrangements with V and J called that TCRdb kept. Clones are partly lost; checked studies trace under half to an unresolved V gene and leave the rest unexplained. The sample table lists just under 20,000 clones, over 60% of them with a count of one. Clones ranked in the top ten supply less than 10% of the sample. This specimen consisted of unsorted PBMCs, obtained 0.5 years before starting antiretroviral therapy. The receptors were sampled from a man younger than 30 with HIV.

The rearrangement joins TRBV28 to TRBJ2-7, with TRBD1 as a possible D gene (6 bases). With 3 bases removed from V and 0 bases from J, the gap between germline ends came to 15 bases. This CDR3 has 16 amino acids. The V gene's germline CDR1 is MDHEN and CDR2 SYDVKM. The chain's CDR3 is CASSFGTGWDSYEQYF. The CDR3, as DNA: TGTGCCAGCAGTTTCGGAACAGGGTGGGACTCCTACGAGCAGTACTTC.

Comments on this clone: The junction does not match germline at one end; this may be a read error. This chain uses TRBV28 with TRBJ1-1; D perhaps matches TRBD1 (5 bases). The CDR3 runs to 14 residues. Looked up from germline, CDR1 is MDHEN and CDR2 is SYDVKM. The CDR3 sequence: CASSPWDEKTEAFF. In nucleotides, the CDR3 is TGTGCCAGCAGTCCGTGGGACGAGAAGACTGAGGCTTTCTTT.

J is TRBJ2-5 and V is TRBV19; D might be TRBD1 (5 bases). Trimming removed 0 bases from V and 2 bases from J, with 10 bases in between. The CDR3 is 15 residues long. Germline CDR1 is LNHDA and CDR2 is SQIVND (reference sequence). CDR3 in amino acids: CASSIDRVGQETQYF. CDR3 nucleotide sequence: TGTGCCAGTAGTATAGACAGGGTGGGTCAAGAGACCCAGTACTTC.

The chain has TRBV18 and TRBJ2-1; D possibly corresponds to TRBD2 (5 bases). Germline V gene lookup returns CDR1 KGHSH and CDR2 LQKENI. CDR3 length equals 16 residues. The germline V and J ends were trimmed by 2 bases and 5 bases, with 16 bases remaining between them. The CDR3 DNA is TGTGCCAGCTCACCATTCGAGTCGGGGTACGACAATGAGCAGTTCTTC. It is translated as CASSPFESGYDNEQFF.

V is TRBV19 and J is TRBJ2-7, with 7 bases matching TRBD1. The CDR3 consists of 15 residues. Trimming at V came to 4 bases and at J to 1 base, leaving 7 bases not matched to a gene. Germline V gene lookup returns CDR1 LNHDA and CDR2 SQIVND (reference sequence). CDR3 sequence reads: CASSTHGQVSYEQYF. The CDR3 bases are TGTGCCAGTAGTACCCACGGACAGGTTTCCTACGAGCAGTACTTC.

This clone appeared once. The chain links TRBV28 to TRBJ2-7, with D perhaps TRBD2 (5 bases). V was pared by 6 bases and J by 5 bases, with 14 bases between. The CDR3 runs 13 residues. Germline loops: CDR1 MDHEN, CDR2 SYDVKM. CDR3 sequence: CASRVDSTDEQYF. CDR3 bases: TGTGCCAGCAGGGTGGACTCGACCGACGAGCAGTACTTC. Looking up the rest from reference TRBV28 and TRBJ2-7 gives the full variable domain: DVKVTQSSRYLVKRTGEKVFLECVQDMDHENMFWYRQDPGLGLRLIYFSYDVKMKEKGDIPEGYSVSREKKERFSLILESASTNQTSMYLCASRVDSTDEQYFGPGTRLTVT.

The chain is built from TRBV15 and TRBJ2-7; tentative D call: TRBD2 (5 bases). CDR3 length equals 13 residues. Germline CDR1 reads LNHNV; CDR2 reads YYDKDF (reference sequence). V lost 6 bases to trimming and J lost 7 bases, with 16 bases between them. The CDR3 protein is CATRVDWKGEQYF. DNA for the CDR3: TGTGCCACCAGAGTGGACTGGAAGGGAGAGCAGTACTTC.

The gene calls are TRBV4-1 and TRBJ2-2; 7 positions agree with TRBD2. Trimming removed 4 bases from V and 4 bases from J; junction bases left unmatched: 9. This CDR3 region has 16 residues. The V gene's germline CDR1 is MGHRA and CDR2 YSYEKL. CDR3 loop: CASSPLGGKLTGELFF. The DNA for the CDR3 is TGCGCCAGCAGCCCCTTGGGGGGGAAGCTCACCGGGGAGCTGTTTTTT.

CDR3 coding DNA: TGTGCCAGCAGCCTGACTACCTACGAGCAGTACTTC. Its protein product is CASSLTTYEQYF. This chain uses TRBV5-6 with TRBJ2-7; a weak D match, TRBD2 (5 bases). The length of the CDR3 is 12 residues. Trimming pared 4 bases from V and 2 bases from J, leaving 7 bases between. Germline V lookup: CDR1 SGHDT, CDR2 YYEEEE.

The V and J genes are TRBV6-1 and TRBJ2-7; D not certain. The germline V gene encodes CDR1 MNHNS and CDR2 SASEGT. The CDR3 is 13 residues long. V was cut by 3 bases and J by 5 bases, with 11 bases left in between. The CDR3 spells CASSDLSRDEQYF. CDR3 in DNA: TGTGCCAGCAGTGACTTAAGTAGAGACGAGCAGTACTTC.